Given below is one T cell receptor beta chain in context. The target antigen is unknown. The entry originates in a study of glioma-infiltrating T cells after dendritic cell vaccination. Whole-study context: Patients received autologous tumor lysate-pulsed dendritic cell vaccination between about 2002 and 2013.

Input was 2 ug genomic DNA, or all available if less. The PCR used 60 V beta and 13 J beta primers. The protocol was immunoSEQ multiplex PCR, while the TCRdb copy is restricted to in-frame clones and leaves out a portion. The table has just over 95,000 clones, about 80% seen once. Germline loops: CDR1 MNHEY, CDR2 SMNVEV (reference sequence). The CDR3 runs to 13 residues. V was cut by 8 bases and J by 4 bases, with 11 bases left in between. Study-wide results and limits: Few patients contributed both blood and tumor specimens.

This receptor was obtained from a human donor with glioblastoma. Material: blood, obtained before dendritic cell vaccination. The chain joins TRBV27 to TRBJ1-4, with D perhaps TRBD1 (6 bases). The CDR3 protein is CASADRFNEKLFF. CDR3 coding DNA: TGTGCCAGCGCAGACAGGTTTAATGAAAAACTGTTTTTT. The whole variable domain, remainder taken from reference TRBV27 and TRBJ1-4, is EAQVTQNPRYLITVTGKKLTVTCSQNMNHEYMSWYRQDPGLGLRQIYYSMNVEVTDKGDVPEGYKVSRKEKRNFPLILESPSPNQTSLYFCASADRFNEKLFFGSGTQLSVL.